This T cell receptor beta chain appears in the sequencing data of a study of blood T cell repertoires in COVID-19. Study-level information: The study drew acute and convalescent COVID-19 samples from the United States, Italy and Spain. Nucleic acid was either cDNA or gDNA, and it came from T cells, B-cell-depleted T cells, or PBMCs.

Produced via immunoSEQ multiplex PCR; TCRdb's table is partial and in-frame only. Here the sample spans 95,000 to 150,000 clones, around 80% being singletons. Only a few counts were recorded for this clone. The material sequenced was peripheral blood. This sequence was found in a man aged 55 to 70 with active or convalescent COVID-19.

This CDR3 is CATHRDMNTEAFF. CDR3 in DNA: TGTGCCACCCACAGGGACATGAACACTGAAGCTTTCTTT. The chain combines TRBV28 with TRBJ1-1; perhaps TRBD1 as D (6 bases). V was cut by 10 bases and J by 0 bases, with 12 bases left in between. Germline CDR1 and CDR2: MDHEN and SYDVKM. This CDR3 has 13 residues.